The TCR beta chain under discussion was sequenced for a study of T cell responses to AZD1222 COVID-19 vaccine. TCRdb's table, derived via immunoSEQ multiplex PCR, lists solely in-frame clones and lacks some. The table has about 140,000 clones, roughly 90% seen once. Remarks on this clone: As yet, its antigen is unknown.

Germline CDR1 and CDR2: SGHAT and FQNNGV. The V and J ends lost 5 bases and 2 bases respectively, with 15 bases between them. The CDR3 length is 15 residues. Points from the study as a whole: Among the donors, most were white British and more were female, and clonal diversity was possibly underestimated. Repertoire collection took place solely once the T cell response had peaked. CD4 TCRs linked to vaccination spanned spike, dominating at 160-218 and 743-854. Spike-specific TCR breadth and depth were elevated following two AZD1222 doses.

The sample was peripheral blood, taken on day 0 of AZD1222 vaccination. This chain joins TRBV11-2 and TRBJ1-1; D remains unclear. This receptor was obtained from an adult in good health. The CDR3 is CASSNGRSLNTEAFF. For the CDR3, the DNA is TGTGCCAGCAGCAATGGACGGAGCCTAAACACTGAAGCTTTCTTT. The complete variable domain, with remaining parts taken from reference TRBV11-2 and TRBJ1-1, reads EAGVAQSPRYKIIEKRQSVAFWCNPISGHATLYWYQQILGQGPKLLIQFQNNGVVDDSQLPKDRFSAERLKGVDSTLKIQPAKLEDSAVYLCASSNGRSLNTEAFFGQGTRLTVV.